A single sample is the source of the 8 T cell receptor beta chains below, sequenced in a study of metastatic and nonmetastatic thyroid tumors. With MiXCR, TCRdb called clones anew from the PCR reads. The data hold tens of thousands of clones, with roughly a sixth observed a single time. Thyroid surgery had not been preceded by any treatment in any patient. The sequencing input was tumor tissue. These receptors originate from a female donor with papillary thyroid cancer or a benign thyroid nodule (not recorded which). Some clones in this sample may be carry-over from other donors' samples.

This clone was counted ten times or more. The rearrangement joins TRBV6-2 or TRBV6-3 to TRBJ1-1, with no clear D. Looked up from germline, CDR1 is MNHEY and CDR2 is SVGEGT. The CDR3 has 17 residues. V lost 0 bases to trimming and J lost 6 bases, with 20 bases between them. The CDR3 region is CASSYSSGRGLNPEAFF. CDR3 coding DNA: TGTGCCAGCAGTTACTCAAGCGGGCGAGGTTTGAATCCTGAAGCTTTCTTT.

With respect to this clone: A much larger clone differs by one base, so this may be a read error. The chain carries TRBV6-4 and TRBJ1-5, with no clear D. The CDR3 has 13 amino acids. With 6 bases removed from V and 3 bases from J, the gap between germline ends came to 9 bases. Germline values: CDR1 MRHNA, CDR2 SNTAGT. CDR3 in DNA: TGTGCCAGCAGCAGACCGGACAATCAGCCCCAGCATTTT. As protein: CASSRPDNQPQHF.

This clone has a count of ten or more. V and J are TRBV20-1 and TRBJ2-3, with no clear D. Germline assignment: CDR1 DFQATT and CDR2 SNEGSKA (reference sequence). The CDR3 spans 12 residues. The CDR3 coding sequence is TGCAGCTCGGGCGGAAGCACAGATACGCAGTATTTT. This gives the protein CSSGGSTDTQYF.

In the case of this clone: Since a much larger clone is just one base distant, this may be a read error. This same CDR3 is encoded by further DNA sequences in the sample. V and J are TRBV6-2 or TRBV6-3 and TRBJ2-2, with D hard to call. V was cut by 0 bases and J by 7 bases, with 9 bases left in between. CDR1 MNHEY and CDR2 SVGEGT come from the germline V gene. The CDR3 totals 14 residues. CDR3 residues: CASSYSWPFGELFF. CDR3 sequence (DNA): TGTGCCAGCAGTTACTCGTGGCCCTTCGGGGAGCTGTTTTTT.

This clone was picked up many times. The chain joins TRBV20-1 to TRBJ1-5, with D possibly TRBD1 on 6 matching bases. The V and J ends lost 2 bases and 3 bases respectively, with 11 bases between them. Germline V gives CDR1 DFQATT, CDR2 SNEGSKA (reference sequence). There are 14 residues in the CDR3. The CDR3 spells CSARTRTANQPQHF. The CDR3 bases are TGCAGTGCTAGAACCCGGACAGCCAATCAGCCCCAGCATTTT.

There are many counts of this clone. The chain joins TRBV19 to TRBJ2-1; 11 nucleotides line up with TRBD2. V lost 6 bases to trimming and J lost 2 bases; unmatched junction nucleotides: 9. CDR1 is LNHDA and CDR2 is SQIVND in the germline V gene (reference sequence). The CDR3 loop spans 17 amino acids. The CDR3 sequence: CASSKKGGLAAYNEQFF. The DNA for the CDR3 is TGTGCCAGTAGCAAGAAAGGGGGACTAGCGGCCTACAATGAGCAGTTCTTC.

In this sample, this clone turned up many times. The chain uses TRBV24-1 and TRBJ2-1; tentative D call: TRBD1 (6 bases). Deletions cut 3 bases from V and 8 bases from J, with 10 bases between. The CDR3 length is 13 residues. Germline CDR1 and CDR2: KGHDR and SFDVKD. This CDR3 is CATSDNRVDEQFF. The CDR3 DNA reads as TGTGCCACCAGTGATAACAGGGTCGATGAGCAGTTCTTC.

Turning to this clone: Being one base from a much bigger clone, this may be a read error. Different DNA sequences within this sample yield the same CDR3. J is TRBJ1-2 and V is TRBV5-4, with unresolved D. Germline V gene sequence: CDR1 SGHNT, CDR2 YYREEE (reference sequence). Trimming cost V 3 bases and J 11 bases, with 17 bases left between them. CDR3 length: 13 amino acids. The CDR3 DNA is TGTGCCAGCAGCTCCTCCGGAGGCGCTAGATACACCTTC. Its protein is CASSSSGGARYTF.